The 25 T cell receptor beta chains in this list originate from one sample, sequenced in a study of T cell repertoires in cytomegalovirus infection. Using its own MiXCR run on the reads, TCRdb lists one record per CDR3 protein. Here the sample spans hundreds of thousands of distinct CDR3 sequences, approximately 9.5% being singletons. Input material: PBMCs. These receptor sequences come from a human donor in good health (CMV status not recorded). Some clones in this sample may be carry-over from other donors' samples.

This clonotype was counted only a few times. The J gene is TRBJ1-1, the V gene TRBV18; no firm D call. CDR1 and CDR2 from the germline V gene are KGHSH and LQKENI. This CDR3 region has 15 residues. Trimming took off 0 bases at V and 2 bases at J, with 10 bases between the two ends. CDR3 sequence reads: CASSPPVGRNTEAFF. The CDR3, as DNA: TGTGCCAGCTCACCACCGGTAGGGAGAAACACTGAAGCTTTCTTT.

This clonotype was seen a few times. V is TRBV7-8 and J is TRBJ2-2, with D perhaps given as TRBD1 or TRBD2 (5 bases each). Germline V gene sequence: CDR1 SGHVS, CDR2 FQNEAQ. V lost 4 bases, J lost 6 bases, and 12 bases lay in between. The CDR3 consists of 14 residues. For the CDR3, the DNA is TGTGCCAGCAGCTGGGGGAACCGAGCCGGGGAGCTGTTTTTT. Translation gives CASSWGNRAGELFF.

This clonotype has ten or more counts. The rearrangement joins TRBV11-3 to TRBJ2-1, with 8 bases identical to TRBD2. V lost 0 bases and J lost 5; bases outside the gene matches: 9. This CDR3 spans 17 amino acids. Germline lookup yields CDR1 SGHNT and CDR2 YENEEA. The CDR3 DNA sequence: TGTGCCAGCAGCTTAGATGGGTTGCGGGAGGCCCACAATGAGCAGTTCTTC. It is translated as CASSLDGLREAHNEQFF.

In this sample, this clonotype turned up a few times. V usage is TRBV30 and J usage is TRBJ2-6; the D call may be TRBD1 or TRBD2 (5 bases each). Germline CDR1 reads GTSNPN; CDR2 reads SVGIG (reference sequence). CDR3 size: 15 residues. V lost 0 bases and J lost 8, with 14 bases in between. The CDR3 sequence: CAWSVPAPGPNVLTF. The CDR3 nucleotides are TGTGCCTGGAGTGTCCCAGCCCCGGGACCCAACGTCCTGACTTTC.

This clonotype was observed a few times. The chain uses TRBV7-2 and TRBJ2-1; D not certain. This CDR3 has 14 amino acids. V dropped 1 base and J dropped 3 bases, with 7 bases sitting between them. Germline values: CDR1 SGHTA, CDR2 FQGNSA. CDR3 bases: TGTGCCAGCAGCTTAGGCCCGGACTACAATGAGCAGTTCTTC. This encodes CASSLGPDYNEQFF.

The sample holds a few counts of this clonotype. The rearrangement links TRBV12-3 or TRBV12-4 to TRBJ2-1, with 8 bases identical to TRBD1. V dropped 1 base and J dropped 6; count of bases not matched to a gene: 8. The CDR3 has 16 residues. CDR3 in DNA: TGTGCCAGCAGTTTAGGAGCAGGGGGCGTAGGCAATGAGCAGTTCTTC. Translation gives CASSLGAGGVGNEQFF.

This clonotype was counted many times. This chain links TRBV7-2 with TRBJ1-2; D remains unclear. With 5 bases removed from V and 3 bases from J, the gap between germline ends came to 16 bases. The germline V gene encodes CDR1 SGHTA and CDR2 FQGNSA. The CDR3 extends over 15 amino acids. The CDR3 loop reads CASSPYLWVDYGYTF. CDR3 coding DNA: TGTGCCAGCAGCCCTTATCTCTGGGTCGACTATGGCTACACCTTC.

Only a few counts were recorded for this clonotype. This rearrangement joins TRBV18 to TRBJ2-7, with 7 positions matching TRBD2. Germline CDR1 is KGHSH and CDR2 is LQKENI. V gave up 5 bases and J gave up 0 bases; unmatched junction bases: 1. This CDR3 is built from 13 residues. CDR3 coding DNA: TGTGCCAGCTCAGGGGACTACTCCTACGAGCAGTACTTC. Its protein is CASSGDYSYEQYF.

The chain carries TRBV6-5 and TRBJ2-5; 7 bases are shared with TRBD1. The V and J ends lost 5 bases and 9 bases, in that order; junction bases with no gene match: 9. CDR1 and CDR2 from the germline V gene are MNHEY and SVGAGI. The CDR3 runs to 13 residues. CDR3 amino acids: CASSGQARTAQYF. CDR3 nucleotides: TGTGCCAGCAGTGGACAGGCCAGGACGGCCCAGTACTTC.

Many counts were recorded for this clonotype. CDR3 sequence (DNA): TGTGCCAGCAGCTTAGTGTATGAGACCCAGTACTTC. Translating gives CASSLVYETQYF. The rearrangement joins TRBV7-2 to TRBJ2-5; D is unclear. Per the germline V gene, CDR1 is SGHTA and CDR2 is FQGNSA. The CDR3 totals 12 residues. Deletions cut 1 base from V and 5 bases from J, with 5 bases between.

This clonotype was seen more than once but under ten times. This chain joins TRBV6-4 and TRBJ1-2; D call uncertain. Trimming took 1 base from V and 6 from J, leaving 18 bases between them. The germline CDR1 and CDR2 sequences are MRHNA and SNTAGT. The CDR3 runs 16 residues. CDR3 sequence (DNA): TGTGCCAGCAGTGACTACCCGAGAGCGACAAGCGATGGCTACACCTTC. It translates to CASSDYPRATSDGYTF.

This clonotype came up many times. V and J are TRBV20-1 and TRBJ1-1; the D gene is possibly TRBD1 (6 bases). The V gene's germline CDR1 is DFQATT and CDR2 SNEGSKA (reference sequence). V was clipped by 3 bases and J by 3 bases, with 14 bases between them. CDR3 length: 14 amino acids. The CDR3 DNA reads TGCAGTGCTAGGGCGTTGGACAGCCACACTGAAGCTTTCTTT. Its protein product is CSARALDSHTEAFF.

With regard to this clonotype: This may stem from a read error, because a much larger clone lies one nucleotide away. The chain joins TRBV7-9 to TRBJ1-1; a possible D gene is TRBD1 (5 bases). Germline V gene lookup returns CDR1 SEHNR and CDR2 FQNEAQ (reference sequence). The ends were cut back, 1 base at V and 4 bases at J, with 13 bases in the middle. There are 15 residues in the CDR3. CDR3 sequence: CASSLVAGGSTEAFF. The CDR3 coding sequence is TGTGCCAGCAGCTTAGTGGCGGGGGGAAGCACTGAAGCTTTCTTT.

This clonotype has a handful of counts. J is TRBJ2-3 and V is TRBV20-1, with D perhaps matching TRBD2 (5 bases). The CDR3 has 17 residues. V was clipped by 0 bases and J by 2 bases, with 18 bases between them. CDR1 is DFQATT, CDR2 SNEGSKA, per germline (reference sequence). CDR3 DNA sequence: TGCAGTGCTAGAGATGCCAGACTATCGATTCTCACAGATACGCAGTATTTT. This translates into CSARDARLSILTDTQYF.

The chain is built from TRBV7-2 and TRBJ2-5; 10 bases are a match to TRBD2. Trimming took 6 bases from V and 2 from J; bases not matched to a gene: 0. The CDR3 extends over 13 amino acids. Per germline, CDR1 SGHTA and CDR2 FQGNSA. This chain's CDR3 is CASRLAGQETQYF. CDR3 nucleotides: TGTGCCAGCAGACTAGCGGGACAAGAGACCCAGTACTTC.

The chain joins TRBV20-1 to TRBJ1-5; no definite D call. The CDR3 loop spans 12 amino acids. V gave up 6 bases and J gave up 9 bases, with 15 bases separating them. CDR1 is DFQATT, CDR2 SNEGSKA, per germline (reference sequence). CDR3 loop: CSAEAGVGPQHF. CDR3 in DNA: TGCAGTGCGGAGGCCGGGGTGGGGCCCCAGCATTTT.

This clonotype was seen a handful of times. V is TRBV11-2 and J is TRBJ2-7, with 7 bases that match TRBD2. This CDR3 comprises 17 residues. Germline V gene data show CDR1 as SGHAT and CDR2 as FQNNGV. The V segment lost 3 bases and the J segment 3 bases; nucleotides outside the gene matches: 14. CDR3 in DNA: TGTGCCAGCAGCTTCGGCGTCGGGGGAGGGAGGCTCTACGAGCAGTACTTC. Translating gives CASSFGVGGGRLYEQYF.

At least ten counts were recorded for this clonotype. The J gene is TRBJ2-7, the V gene TRBV7-9; 10 bases are shared with TRBD1. V gave up 5 bases and J gave up 8 bases; unmatched junction bases: 15. This CDR3 contains 16 residues. Germline V lookup: CDR1 SEHNR, CDR2 FQNEAQ (reference sequence). The CDR3 DNA sequence: TGTGCCAGCAGCCCTCCCGTCCGGGACAGGGGTTATAAGCAGTACTTC. Protein product: CASSPPVRDRGYKQYF.

The chain joins TRBV4-1 to TRBJ2-3, with 8 bases matching TRBD1. Germline-derived CDR1 and CDR2 are MGHRA and YSYEKL. The length of the CDR3 is 14 residues. The V gene end was trimmed by 4 bases and the J gene end by 6 bases; junction bases not matched to a gene: 6. CDR3 amino acids: CASSLDREWDTQYF. The DNA of the CDR3 is TGCGCCAGCAGCCTGGACAGGGAATGGGATACGCAGTATTTT.

This clonotype has only a few counts. The chain is built from TRBV6-6 and TRBJ1-3, with TRBD1 as a possible D gene (5 bases). Trimming cost V 2 bases and J 1 base, with 6 bases left between them. Germline CDR1 MNHNY, CDR2 SVGAGI (reference sequence). This CDR3 has 14 residues. The CDR3 nucleotides are TGTGCCAGCAGTTACGAGGGGTCTGGAAACACCATATATTTT. It is translated as CASSYEGSGNTIYF.

This clonotype showed up many times. This chain links TRBV7-2 with TRBJ2-7; D perhaps matches TRBD2 (5 bases). The V end lost 1 base, the J end lost 7 bases, and 11 bases lay between the germline ends. This CDR3 comprises 13 residues. CDR1 and CDR2 (germline): SGHTA, FQGNSA. CDR3 amino acids: CASSLGPAVEQYF. The CDR3 DNA reads as TGTGCCAGCAGCTTAGGGCCAGCGGTAGAGCAGTACTTC.

This clonotype was seen a few times. The rearrangement links TRBV6-5 to TRBJ1-1; possible D gene TRBD1, 5 bases. CDR3 length equals 12 residues. The germline V and J ends were trimmed by 6 bases and 6 bases, with 11 bases remaining between them. Germline V CDR1 and CDR2: MNHEY, SVGAGI. CDR3 protein: CASRSGMSEAFF. The CDR3 DNA follows: TGTGCCAGCAGGTCAGGGATGTCTGAAGCTTTCTTT.

As to this clonotype: A junction end diverges from the germline sequence, so it may reflect a read error. This rearrangement joins TRBV20-1 to TRBJ2-7; D assignment may be TRBD1 or TRBD2 (5 bases each). Germline-derived CDR1 and CDR2 are DFQATT and SNEGSKA (reference sequence). This CDR3 is 12 amino acids long. The CDR3 loop is CSARDVSHEQYF. CDR3 DNA: TGCAGTGCGAGGGACGTCTCCCACGAGCAGTACTTC.

This clonotype was counted between two and nine times. The chain employs TRBV5-1 and TRBJ2-1; 10 bases agree with TRBD1. The CDR3 sequence is 18 residues long. The V gene's germline CDR1 is SGHRS and CDR2 YFSETQ. J was trimmed by 8 bases and V by 3 bases; bases with no gene match: 17. CDR3 nucleotide sequence: TGCGCCAGCAGCTCCTCCCAACGATTGACAGGGGGCAACGATGAGCAGTTCTTC. Translated, it gives CASSSSQRLTGGNDEQFF.

This clonotype was seen many times. This chain links TRBV6-1 with TRBJ2-3; TRBD2 might be the D (5 bases). From germline, CDR1 is MNHNS and CDR2 SASEGT. The CDR3 length is 13 residues. V gave up 6 bases and J gave up 0 bases, with 7 bases separating them. CDR3: CASRADSTDTQYF. The CDR3 coding sequence is TGTGCCAGCAGAGCGGACAGCACAGATACGCAGTATTTT.